The subject of this entry is one T cell receptor (beta chain). Its target is unknown. This specimen belongs to a study of cytomegalovirus exposure and HLA in healthy donors. The assay was immunoSEQ multiplex PCR, and TCRdb's table has in-frame clones only and misses some. The data show 250,000 to 350,000 clones, with 75% to 90% seen just once and 0.84% held by the top ten. Germline V gene sequence: CDR1 LGHNA, CDR2 YSLEER. Trimming removed 4 bases from V and 0 bases from J, with 11 bases in between. The CDR3 has 15 residues. General study results and limits: Most sequenced TCRs were rare (though some public TCRs occurred in many donors). The tendency of first-cohort TCR clusters to co-occur in the 95 to 150 validation repertoires was the finding of a later analysis. A few CMV-associated chains proved CMV antigen-specific in vitro.

This chain joins TRBV4-3 and TRBJ2-3; D might be TRBD1 (6 bases). Sequences were obtained from PBMCs. The source of this sequence is a young woman in good health and CMV-seronegative. In DNA form, the CDR3 reads TGCGCCAGCAGCCCCGGGACATCTAGCACAGATACGCAGTATTTT. This codes for CASSPGTSSTDTQYF.